The 24 T cell receptor beta chains below come from one sample, sequenced in a study of persistence of HIV-infected CD4 T cells. An overlapping HIV-1 Gag peptide pool stimulated these cells at roughly 0.97 ug/peptide/mL. Sorting of responding CD4+ T cells relied on upregulated CD40 ligand together with CD69. This was the immunoSEQ version 4 assay in survey mode. Data came from immunoSEQ multiplex PCR; TCRdb stores just in-frame clones and leaves some out. The repertoire has under 35,000 clones, approximately 70% of them found once; the top ten carry roughly 1.5%. No antigen has been identified for these receptors. The specimen was CD4+ T cells sorted from PBMCs after roughly 18-hour stimulation, collected from a patient who received antiretroviral therapy. These TCRs come from an adult man with HIV who was CMV-seropositive.

As DNA, the CDR3 is TGTGCCAGCAGCCCCTGGACAGGGGATAATGAAAAACTGTTTTTT. It translates to CASSPWTGDNEKLFF. The chain joins TRBV13 to TRBJ1-4, with 9 bases that match TRBD1. CDR3 length: 15 amino acids. CDR1 is PRHDT and CDR2 is FYEKMQ in the germline V gene (reference sequence). V lost 5 bases and J lost 4; bases outside the gene matches: 5.

This clone was seen a handful of times. The chain links TRBV6-5 to TRBJ1-2; 8 nucleotides match TRBD1. Germline V gene lookup returns CDR1 MNHEY and CDR2 SVGAGI. The length of the CDR3 is 14 residues. V trimming: 4 bases; J trimming: 0 bases; junction bases outside the gene matches: 1. The CDR3 nucleotides are TGTGCCAGCAGTTGGACAGGGACTAACTATGGCTACACCTTC. Its translation is CASSWTGTNYGYTF.

CDR3 sequence: CASSPRAAYGYTF. Written as DNA, the CDR3 is TGTGCCAGCTCACCAAGGGCTGCCTATGGCTACACCTTC. The chain combines TRBV18 with TRBJ1-2; no reliable D call. V gave up 2 bases and J gave up 4 bases, with 8 bases separating them. CDR1 and CDR2 from the germline V gene are KGHSH and LQKENI. This CDR3 has 13 amino acids.

V usage is TRBV2 and J usage is TRBJ1-2; possibly TRBD1 for D (6 bases). Trimming removed 2 bases from V and 4 bases from J, with 8 bases in between. Germline CDR1 and CDR2: SNHLY and FYNNEI. The CDR3 has 13 amino acids. As DNA, the CDR3 is TGTGCCAGCAGTGAAAAGGGGGGCTATGGCTACACCTTC. This translates into CASSEKGGYGYTF.

The chain is built from TRBV5-4 and TRBJ1-6, with D perhaps matching TRBD1 (6 bases). Germline values: CDR1 SGHNT, CDR2 YYREEE (reference sequence). Trimming removed 7 bases at V and 6 bases at J, with 20 bases between. This CDR3 is built from 16 residues. The CDR3 loop reads CASGLGRGQLNSPLHF. The CDR3 coding sequence is TGTGCCAGCGGCCTCGGGCGGGGGCAGCTTAATTCACCCCTCCACTTT.

This CDR3 is CATRPTSGGTTDTQYF. The DNA for the CDR3 is TGTGCCACCAGACCCACGAGCGGGGGGACCACAGATACGCAGTATTTT. The rearrangement joins TRBV24-1 to TRBJ2-3, with 9 nucleotides matching TRBD2. Trimming took 7 bases from V and 2 from J; bases not matched to a gene: 9. The CDR3 has 16 amino acids. Germline V CDR1 and CDR2: KGHDR, SFDVKD.

V is TRBV19 and J is TRBJ2-7; D is unresolved. Trimming removed 2 bases at V and 2 bases at J, with 7 bases between. This CDR3 has 13 amino acids. Germline CDR1 is LNHDA and CDR2 is SQIVND (reference sequence). The CDR3 DNA sequence: TGTGCCAGTAGTATACAGGTTACCTACGAGCAGTACTTC. Translating it yields CASSIQVTYEQYF.

This chain connects TRBV3-1 (or the pseudogene TRBV3-2) to TRBJ2-2; D is unclear. Germline V gives CDR1 LGHDT, CDR2 YNNKEL (reference sequence). The CDR3 length is 14 residues. The ends were cut back, 1 base at V and 7 bases at J, with 10 bases in the middle. CDR3 nucleotides: TGTGCCAGCAGCCAAGCCAGCTCGGTCGGGGAGCTGTTTTTT. Translation gives CASSQASSVGELFF.

This clone was counted only a few times. The same CDR3 also results from other DNA sequences found in this sample. The chain is built from TRBV3-1 (or the pseudogene TRBV3-2) and TRBJ1-1; D remains unclear. CDR1 and CDR2 from the germline V gene are LGHDT and YNNKEL (reference sequence). V lost 1 base, J lost 2 bases, and 8 bases lay in between. The CDR3 is 14 amino acids. CDR3 bases: TGTGCCAGCAGCCAAGTGGAGGGTAACACTGAAGCTTTCTTT. Its protein is CASSQVEGNTEAFF.

V is TRBV19 and J is TRBJ1-1; no clear D. Trimming pared 9 bases from V and 7 bases from J, leaving 21 bases between. In germline, CDR1 is LNHDA, CDR2 SQIVND (reference sequence). CDR3 length: 14 residues. CDR3 sequence: CASQAVWEKGEAFF. DNA of the CDR3: TGTGCCAGCCAGGCAGTCTGGGAAAAGGGTGAAGCTTTCTTT.

The chain couples TRBV9 to TRBJ2-1; TRBD1 might be the D (7 bases). Germline assignment: CDR1 SGDLS and CDR2 YYNGEE. V lost 4 bases, J lost 3 bases, and 11 bases lay in between. This CDR3 spans 14 amino acids. Here the CDR3 reads CASSPGGSYNEQFF. CDR3 nucleotide sequence: TGTGCCAGCAGCCCAGGGGGGAGCTACAATGAGCAGTTCTTC.

The rearrangement uses TRBV6-1 and TRBJ1-1, with 7 nucleotides matching TRBD1. Germline V gene lookup returns CDR1 MNHNS and CDR2 SASEGT. V trimming: 2 bases; J trimming: 0 bases; junction bases outside the gene matches: 3. CDR3 length equals 15 residues. CDR3 nucleotides: TGTGCCAGCAGTGAACCCGACAGGGTGAACACTGAAGCTTTCTTT. This encodes CASSEPDRVNTEAFF.

The chain recombines TRBV3-1 (or the pseudogene TRBV3-2) with TRBJ1-1, with 7 bases that match TRBD1. The CDR3 totals 14 residues. Germline assignment: CDR1 LGHDT and CDR2 YNNKEL (reference sequence). Germline trimming cut 6 bases from V and 4 bases from J; bases unmatched to any gene: 8. The CDR3 region is CASRFGTEGTEAFF. The CDR3 DNA sequence: TGTGCCAGCAGATTCGGGACAGAGGGCACTGAAGCTTTCTTT.

The chain combines TRBV7-2 with TRBJ1-3; D unclear. V gave up 7 bases and J gave up 2 bases, with 6 bases separating them. CDR3 length equals 12 residues. Germline loops: CDR1 SGHTA, CDR2 FQGNSA. The CDR3, as DNA: TGTGCCAGCAAGGAAGCTGGAAACACCATATATTTT. Its translation: CASKEAGNTIYF.

As concerns this clone: Other nucleotide sequences in the sample specify the same CDR3. The V gene is TRBV5-1, the J gene TRBJ1-2; 7 bases agree with TRBD1. Trimming removed 0 bases from V and 3 bases from J; junction bases left unmatched: 5. Germline CDR1 reads SGHRS; CDR2 reads YFSETQ. This CDR3 is built from 15 residues. The CDR3 DNA sequence: TGCGCCAGCAGCTTGGGACAGGGAAGAGACTATGGCTACACCTTC. Its translation: CASSLGQGRDYGYTF.

This chain joins TRBV9 and TRBJ2-3, with TRBD1 matching over 8 bases. This CDR3 has 16 amino acids. Germline CDR1 is SGDLS and CDR2 is YYNGEE. Trimming took 4 bases from V and 3 from J; bases not matched to a gene: 10. CDR3 amino acids: CASSPRDRRRTDTQYF. The CDR3 nucleotides read TGTGCCAGCAGCCCAAGGGACAGGAGGAGGACAGATACGCAGTATTTT. The variable domain in full, completed from reference TRBV9 and TRBJ2-3, reads DSGVTQTPKHLITATGQRVTLRCSPRSGDLSVYWYQQSLDQGLQFLIQYYNGEERAKGNILERFSAQQFPDLHSELNLSSLELGDSALYFCASSPRDRRRTDTQYFGPGTRLTVL.

This chain joins TRBV12-3 or TRBV12-4 and TRBJ1-5; D ambiguous. Trimming took off 3 bases at V and 4 bases at J, with 4 bases between the two ends. This CDR3 is 12 amino acids long. CDR3 DNA sequence: TGTGCCAGCAGTTTCGGGAATCAGCCCCAGCATTTT. Residues: CASSFGNQPQHF.

This chain connects TRBV9 to TRBJ2-2; 7 bases map to TRBD1. Germline V CDR1 and CDR2: SGDLS, YYNGEE. Trimming at V came to 3 bases and at J to 3 bases, leaving 8 bases not matched to a gene. The CDR3 sequence is 16 residues long. CDR3 DNA sequence: TGTGCCAGCAGCGGATCCCAGGGGGTCTACACCGGGGAGCTGTTTTTT. Its translation: CASSGSQGVYTGELFF.

A word on this clone: The junction shows a germline mismatch at one end, possibly a read error. J is TRBJ2-7 and V is TRBV10-1; TRBD1 agrees at 7 bases. From germline, CDR1 is WNHNN and CDR2 SYGVQD (reference sequence). The CDR3 sequence is 14 residues long. The CDR3 is CASSPGTARYEQCF. The CDR3 DNA sequence: TGCGCCAGCAGCCCCGGGACAGCCCGCTACGAGCAGTGCTTC.

This chain links TRBV4-1 with TRBJ2-3; TRBD2 aligns across 10 bases. The CDR3 sequence is 16 residues long. Looked up from germline, CDR1 is MGHRA and CDR2 is YSYEKL. V trimming: 0 bases; J trimming: 4 bases; junction bases outside the gene matches: 4. The CDR3 region has the DNA TGCGCCAGCAGCCAAGATAGGGGGACTAGCGCAGATACGCAGTATTTT. Translated, it gives CASSQDRGTSADTQYF.

The J gene is TRBJ1-6, the V gene TRBV5-6; possibly TRBD1 for D (6 bases). The CDR3 sequence is 14 residues long. Germline lookup yields CDR1 SGHDT and CDR2 YYEEEE. V gave up 3 bases and J gave up 10 bases, with 14 bases separating them. The CDR3 sequence: CASSWGADRSPLHF. Here the CDR3 DNA reads TGTGCCAGCAGCTGGGGGGCAGATCGCTCACCCCTCCACTTT.

Regarding this clone: The limits of the CDR3 on the DNA are not certain, so only TCRdb's listed CDR3 is given. V gene TRBV28 combines with J gene TRBJ1-2; TRBD1 was called by the table and not checked on the DNA. The CDR3 length equals 15 residues, ends included. Germline-derived CDR1 and CDR2 are MDHEN and SYDVKM. This CDR3 is CASSSSTGLNYGYTF.

V and J are TRBV6-5 and TRBJ1-6; D remains unclear. Trimming took 7 bases from V and 8 from J, leaving 12 bases between them. The CDR3 is 13 amino acids. Germline V gene sequence: CDR1 MNHEY, CDR2 SVGAGI. The CDR3 spells CASTPRGDSPLHF. CDR3 in DNA: TGTGCCAGCACTCCGCGGGGAGATTCACCCCTCCACTTT.

This sequence joins TRBV7-9 and TRBJ2-2, with TRBD1 as a possible D gene (6 bases). Trimming took off 0 bases at V and 1 base at J, with 9 bases between the two ends. Germline V gene sequence: CDR1 SEHNR, CDR2 FQNEAQ (reference sequence). The CDR3 has 16 residues. The CDR3 DNA follows: TGTGCCAGCAGCTTAGCAAGGACAGTGAACACCGGGGAGCTGTTTTTT. Translating gives CASSLARTVNTGELFF.